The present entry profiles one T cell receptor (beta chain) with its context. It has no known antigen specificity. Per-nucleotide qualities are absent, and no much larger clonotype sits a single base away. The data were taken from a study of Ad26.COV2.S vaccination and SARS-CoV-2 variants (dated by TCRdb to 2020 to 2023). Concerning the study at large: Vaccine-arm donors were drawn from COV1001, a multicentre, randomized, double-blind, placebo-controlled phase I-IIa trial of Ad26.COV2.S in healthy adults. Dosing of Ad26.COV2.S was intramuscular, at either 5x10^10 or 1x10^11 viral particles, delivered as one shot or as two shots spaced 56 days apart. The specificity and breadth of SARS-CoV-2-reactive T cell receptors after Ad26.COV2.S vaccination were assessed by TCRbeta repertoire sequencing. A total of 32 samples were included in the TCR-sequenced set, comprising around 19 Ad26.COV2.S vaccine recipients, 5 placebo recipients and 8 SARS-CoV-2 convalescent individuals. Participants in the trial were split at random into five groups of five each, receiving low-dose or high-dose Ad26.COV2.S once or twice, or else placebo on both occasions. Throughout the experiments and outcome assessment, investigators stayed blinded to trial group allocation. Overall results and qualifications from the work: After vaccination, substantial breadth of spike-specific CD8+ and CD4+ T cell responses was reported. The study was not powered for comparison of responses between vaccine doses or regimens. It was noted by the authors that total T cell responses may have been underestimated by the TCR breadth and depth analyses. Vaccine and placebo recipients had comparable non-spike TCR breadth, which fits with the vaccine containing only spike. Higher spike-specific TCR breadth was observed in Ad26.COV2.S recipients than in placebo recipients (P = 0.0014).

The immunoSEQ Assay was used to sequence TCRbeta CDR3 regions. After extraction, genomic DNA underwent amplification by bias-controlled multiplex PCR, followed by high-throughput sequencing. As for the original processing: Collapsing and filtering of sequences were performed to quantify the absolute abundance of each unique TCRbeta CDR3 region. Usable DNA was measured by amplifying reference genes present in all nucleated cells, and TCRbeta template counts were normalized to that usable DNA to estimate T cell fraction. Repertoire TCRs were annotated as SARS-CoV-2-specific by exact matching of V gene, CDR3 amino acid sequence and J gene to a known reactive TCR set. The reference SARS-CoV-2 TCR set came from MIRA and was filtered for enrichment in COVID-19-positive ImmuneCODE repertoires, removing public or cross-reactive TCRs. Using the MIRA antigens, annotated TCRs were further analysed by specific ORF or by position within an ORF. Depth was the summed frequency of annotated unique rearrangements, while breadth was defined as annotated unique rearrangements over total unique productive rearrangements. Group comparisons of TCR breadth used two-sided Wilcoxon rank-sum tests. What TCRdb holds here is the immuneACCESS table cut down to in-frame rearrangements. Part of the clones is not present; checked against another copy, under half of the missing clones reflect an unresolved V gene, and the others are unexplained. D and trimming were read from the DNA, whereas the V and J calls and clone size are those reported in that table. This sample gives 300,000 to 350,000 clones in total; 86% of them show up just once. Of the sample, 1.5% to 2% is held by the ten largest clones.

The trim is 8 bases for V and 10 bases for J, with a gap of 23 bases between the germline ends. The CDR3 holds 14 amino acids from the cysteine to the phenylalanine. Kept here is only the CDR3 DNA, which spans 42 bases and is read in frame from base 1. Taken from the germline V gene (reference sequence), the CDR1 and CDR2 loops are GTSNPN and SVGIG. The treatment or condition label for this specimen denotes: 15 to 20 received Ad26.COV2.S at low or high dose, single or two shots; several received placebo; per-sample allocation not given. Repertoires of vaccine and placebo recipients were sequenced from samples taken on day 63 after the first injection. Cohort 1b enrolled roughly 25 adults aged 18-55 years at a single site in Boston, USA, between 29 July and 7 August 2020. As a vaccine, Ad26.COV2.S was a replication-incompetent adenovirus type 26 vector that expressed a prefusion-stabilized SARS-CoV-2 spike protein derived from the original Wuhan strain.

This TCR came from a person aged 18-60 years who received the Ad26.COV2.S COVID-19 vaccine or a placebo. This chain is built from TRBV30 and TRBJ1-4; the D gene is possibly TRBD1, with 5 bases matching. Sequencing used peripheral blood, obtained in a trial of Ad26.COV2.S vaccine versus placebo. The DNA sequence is TGTGCCGGCCAAGGACCGCTACCCCAGGGAAAACTGTTTTTT. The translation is CAGQGPLPQGKLFF. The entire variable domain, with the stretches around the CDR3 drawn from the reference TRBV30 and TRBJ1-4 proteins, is SQTIHQWPATLVQPVGSPLSLECTVEGTSNPNLYWYRQAAGRGLQLLFYSVGIGQISSEVPQNLSASRPQDRQFILSSKKLLLSDSGFYLCAGQGPLPQGKLFFGSGTQLSVL.